This T cell receptor (beta chain) was identified in a study of T cells in Graves' hyperthyroidism and ophthalmopathy. This clonotype showed up many times. The antigen remains unidentified. Overall study results and limits: For ophthalmopathy, model prediction preceded onset by a median roughly 5.9 months.

The germline gives CDR1 SGHTA, CDR2 FQGNSA. The CDR3 sequence is 13 residues long. V gave up 3 bases and J gave up 3 bases, with 6 bases separating them. Diagnostic assessment was based on clinical symptoms, serum thyroxine and TRAb, thyroid ultrasound and orbital computed tomography. Amplified TCR beta CDR3 regions derived from RNA transcripts. Using the HTBI primer set, a first-round RT-PCR was run on the TCR CDR3. TCRdb independently ran MiXCR on the multiplex PCR reads; one entry per CDR3 protein. The sample shows hundreds of thousands of distinct CDR3 sequences, roughly 13% of them seen only once.

This receptor was obtained from a woman aged 25-40 years with Graves' hyperthyroidism that later progressed to Graves' ophthalmopathy. The sequenced sample consisted of blood. The chain recombines TRBV7-2 with TRBJ2-1; D possibly corresponds to TRBD2 (5 bases). This CDR3 reads CASSFTSYNEQFF. As DNA, the CDR3 is TGTGCCAGCAGCTTTACTAGCTACAATGAGCAGTTCTTC.